This TCR beta chain was recorded in a study of memory CD4+ T cells and cytomegalovirus serostatus. As for the study in general: Healthy Belgian adult donors included about nine CMV-positive and some 24 CMV-negative people.

Single viable CD3+CD4+CD8-CD45RO+ cells were sorted as the memory CD4+ T cells. Serum IgG to CMV pp150, pp28, p38 and p52 defined serostatus. This clone was seen more than once but under ten times. TCRdb's table, derived via immunoSEQ multiplex PCR, lists solely in-frame clones and lacks some. Of around 53,000 clones listed, about three quarters are singletons. The sequencing input was memory CD4+ T cells from blood. The TCR originated in an adult in good health and CMV-seropositive.

The CDR3 is CASSQEGGPGELFF. The CDR3 nucleotides read TGTGCCAGCAGCCAAGAGGGAGGGCCCGGGGAGCTGTTTTTT. The V gene is TRBV4-2, the J gene TRBJ2-2; 7 nucleotides match TRBD2. With 0 bases clipped from V and 6 bases from J, the junction kept 1 base outside the gene matches. Germline V gene lookup returns CDR1 LGHNA and CDR2 YNFKEQ. This CDR3 has 14 amino acids.